This T cell receptor (beta chain) was observed in a study of blood T cell repertoires in COVID-19 (TCRdb year 2020). In terms of the full investigation: The collaborator samples originated in the United States, Italy and Spain and spanned the acute and convalescent phases of COVID-19. Subjects who had been exposed to COVID-19, were actively infected with it, or had recovered from it provided the deeply sampled blood TCRbeta repertoires that made up the dataset. The prospective study material was composed of cDNA or gDNA derived from T cells, B-cell-depleted T cells, or PBMCs. Where available, HLA class I and class II types were taken from metadata supplied by the sample provider and were not determined by assay-based typing. A freely available public database, intended as a resource for researchers studying the immune response to SARS-CoV-2, is where the repertoires were released. The samples were drawn from two sources: the first 160 participants of the ongoing ImmuneRACE study, and about 1,300 subjects contributed by 6 global collaborators. The sample metadata nearly always contained a de-identified subject ID, COVID-19 status, age in years and sex. Study-wide findings and limitations: How much clinical and demographic metadata was included differed by source and by participant, and the metadata was provided uncurated.

One collaborating source in Seattle enrolled patients during active infection and followed them longitudinally through the course of disease. Each collaborating institution followed its own protocols to collect whole blood in K2EDTA tubes. Collaborator samples were shipped for TCRbeta analysis as frozen whole blood, isolated PBMCs, or DNA extracted from either sample type. This clone was recorded once. What this receptor recognizes is not known. Per-base qualities were not stored, and no clone one base away is much larger. TCRbeta CDR3 regions were amplified from genomic DNA using the immunoSEQ Assay, a bias-controlled multiplex PCR. On the authors' methods: The number of nucleated cells in each sample was estimated by amplification of reference gene primers within the assay. Sequence reads were collapsed and filtered to measure the absolute abundance of every unique TCRbeta CDR3 rearrangement. Productive Simpson clonality was computed per sample as the square root of Simpson's diversity index over productive rearrangements. Here the immuneACCESS table is served through TCRdb, limited to in-frame sequences with V and J called. Missing clones are a known gap in these copies; in checked studies unresolved V genes cover under half, and the rest lacks a known reason. The V and J calls and clone size were taken over from that table, and D and trimming were inferred from the DNA. The sample contains 300,000 to 400,000 clones, 86% of them found a single time. The top ten clonotypes cover about 7.6% of the sample.

This TCR was recovered from a woman in her sixties or seventies with COVID-19, enrolled during active disease. The specimen was peripheral blood.

At the DNA level, the sequence is TGTGCCAGCAGCTTATACGGGACAGCGGTCTACGAGCAGTACTTC. It translates as CASSLYGTAVYEQYF. Recombination connected TRBV7-3 to TRBJ2-7; the central 7 bases match TRBD1. The germline V gene encodes CDR1 SGHTA and CDR2 FQGTGA. The CDR3, cysteine through phenylalanine, is 15 amino acids long. Left in the record is the CDR3 DNA by itself, 45 bases read in frame from the first base. V has 2 bases trimmed and J has 3 bases trimmed; junction bases matching no gene number 7. Joined to the reference TRBV7-3 and TRBJ2-7 proteins, this CDR3 gives the full variable domain: GAGVSQTPSNKVTEKGKYVELRCDPISGHTALYWYRQSLGQGPEFLIYFQGTGAADDSGLPNDRFFAVRPEGSVSTLKIQRTERGDSAVYLCASSLYGTAVYEQYFGPGTRLTVT.